The 32 T cell receptor beta chains presented below share a single source sample, sequenced in a study of T cells in Graves' hyperthyroidism and ophthalmopathy. TCR beta CDR3 regions were amplified from RNA transcripts. The TCR CDR3 was amplified in a first-round RT-PCR using the HTBI primer set. TCRdb used MiXCR to reprocess the multiplex PCR reads, holding one entry per CDR3 protein. The table shows 410,000 or so distinct CDR3 sequences, with approximately 15% occurring only once. Sequencing was performed on blood. The receptors stem from a man younger than 35 with Graves' ophthalmopathy.

The chain links TRBV4-1 to TRBJ1-1; D perhaps matches TRBD1 (6 bases). V lost 0 bases and J 10 bases, leaving 15 bases between the germline ends. This CDR3 comprises 14 residues. Germline assignment: CDR1 MGHRA and CDR2 YSYEKL. CDR3 sequence reads: CASSQEVGTNRAFF. For the CDR3, the DNA is TGCGCCAGCAGCCAAGAGGTGGGGACAAATCGAGCTTTCTTT.

The V gene is TRBV7-7, the J gene TRBJ2-1, with 12 bases that match TRBD2. V dropped 2 bases and J dropped 5; count of bases not matched to a gene: 4. The CDR3 has 16 residues. Germline values: CDR1 SSHAT, CDR2 FNYEAQ (reference sequence). CDR3 bases: TGTGCCAGCAGCTTAACCCCTAGCGGGAGGGACAATGAGCAGTTCTTC. It specifies CASSLTPSGRDNEQFF.

The chain uses TRBV25-1 and TRBJ2-7; 9 bases match TRBD2. V lost 7 bases, J lost 5 bases, and 6 bases stayed unmatched. CDR3 length equals 13 residues. Germline CDR1 reads MGHDK; CDR2 reads SYGVNS. CDR3 sequence reads: CASTSGNINEQYF. CDR3 DNA sequence: TGTGCCAGCACTAGCGGGAATATAAACGAGCAGTACTTC.

This clonotype was picked up many times. The rearrangement joins TRBV2 to TRBJ2-3, with 8 nucleotides matching TRBD1. Trimming removed 6 bases from V and 1 base from J; junction bases left unmatched: 6. The CDR3 spans 15 residues. CDR1 is SNHLY, CDR2 FYNNEI, per germline. CDR3 bases: TGTGCCAGCAGCGAGCAGACAGGGGGCACAGATACGCAGTATTTT. It is translated as CASSEQTGGTDTQYF.

A few counts support this clonotype. V and J are TRBV10-3 and TRBJ2-3; 8 nucleotides agree with TRBD1. Germline V gene lookup returns CDR1 ENHRY and CDR2 SYGVKD. With V trimmed by 7 bases and J by 2 bases, 8 bases remained unmatched. CDR3 length equals 15 residues. CDR3 sequence: CAITLQGGFTDTQYF. CDR3 sequence (DNA): TGTGCCATCACCCTACAGGGGGGTTTCACAGATACGCAGTATTTT.

V is TRBV6-6 and J is TRBJ2-3, with a tentative D call TRBD2 (6 bases). Germline V gives CDR1 MNHNY, CDR2 SVGAGI (reference sequence). The CDR3 has 16 amino acids. The V gene lost 2 bases and the J gene lost 2 bases, with 14 bases spanning the gap. The CDR3 nucleotides are TGTGCCAGCAGTTACGATACTAGCCGGGCCACAGATACGCAGTATTTT. Amino acid sequence: CASSYDTSRATDTQYF.

This chain connects TRBV24-1 to TRBJ2-6, with 7 bases that match TRBD1. The ends lost 3 bases at V and 8 bases at J; junction bases unmatched: 3. There are 14 residues in the CDR3. The germline V gene has CDR1 KGHDR and CDR2 SFDVKD. The CDR3 DNA follows: TGTGCCACCAGTGATCGACAGGGACCCAACGTCCTGACTTTC. It is translated as CATSDRQGPNVLTF.

In this sample, this clonotype turned up a few times. The chain links TRBV19 to TRBJ1-5; D uncertain. The CDR3 sequence is 13 residues long. Per the germline V gene, CDR1 is LNHDA and CDR2 is SQIVND (reference sequence). Trimming removed 3 bases from V and 7 bases from J, with 10 bases in between. CDR3 DNA sequence: TGTGCCAGTAGTATCGGTCATCTGCAGCCCCAGCATTTT. It encodes CASSIGHLQPQHF.

This clonotype has at least ten counts. This chain connects TRBV30 to TRBJ1-1; the D is unclear. The CDR3 spans 12 residues. Germline assignment: CDR1 GTSNPN and CDR2 SVGIG (reference sequence). V shed 5 bases and J shed 0 bases, with 7 bases lying between them. CDR3 region: CAWGPVNTEAFF. The CDR3 DNA reads as TGTGCCTGGGGCCCGGTGAACACTGAAGCTTTCTTT.

This clonotype was seen many times. The V and J genes are TRBV29-1 and TRBJ2-1; possible D gene TRBD2, 6 bases. Deletions cut 7 bases from V and 4 bases from J, with 17 bases between. The CDR3 spans 14 residues. The germline V gene encodes CDR1 SQVTM and CDR2 ANQGSEA. CDR3 nucleotides: TGCAGCGGGGCGATTGGCGGGATTTACAATGAGCAGTTCTTC. The encoded protein is CSGAIGGIYNEQFF.

This clonotype has at least ten counts. This chain connects TRBV29-1 to TRBJ1-1; TRBD1 might be the D (6 bases). Trimming took off 4 bases at V and 0 bases at J, with 9 bases between the two ends. The CDR3 is 13 residues long. CDR1 and CDR2 (germline): SQVTM, ANQGSEA. As DNA, the CDR3 is TGCAGCGTTGTGGGGGCCCTGAACACTGAAGCTTTCTTT. This gives the protein CSVVGALNTEAFF.

The chain couples TRBV19 to TRBJ2-1; 8 bases are shared with TRBD1. Germline assignment: CDR1 LNHDA and CDR2 SQIVND (reference sequence). The J segment lost 3 bases and the V segment lost 6 bases, leaving 10 bases of the junction unmatched. CDR3 length: 16 residues. The CDR3 is CASRTFETGVYNEQFF. The CDR3 bases are TGTGCCAGTAGAACGTTTGAGACAGGGGTCTACAATGAGCAGTTCTTC.

This clonotype was observed many times. V and J are TRBV7-9 and TRBJ2-1; 7 nucleotides match TRBD2. This CDR3 comprises 16 residues. Per the germline V gene, CDR1 is SEHNR and CDR2 is FQNEAQ (reference sequence). Trimming removed 5 bases from V and 2 bases from J; junction bases left unmatched: 9. Here the CDR3 DNA reads TGTGCCAGCAGCGCGTCCCGGGACTATACCTACAATGAGCAGTTCTTC. Its translation is CASSASRDYTYNEQFF.

In this sample, this clonotype turned up many times. The chain employs TRBV20-1 and TRBJ1-5; TRBD1 might be the D (5 bases). The CDR3 loop spans 11 amino acids. V was clipped by 3 bases and J by 10 bases, with 10 bases between them. From germline, CDR1 is DFQATT and CDR2 SNEGSKA (reference sequence). The CDR3 loop is CSASSQGPQHF. The CDR3 DNA reads as TGCAGTGCTAGTAGTCAGGGACCCCAGCATTTT.

This clonotype was seen many times. V usage is TRBV6-6 and J usage is TRBJ2-6; 10 bases line up with TRBD2. V trimming: 2 bases; J trimming: 5 bases; junction bases outside the gene matches: 12. The CDR3 loop spans 19 amino acids. CDR1 is MNHNY, CDR2 SVGAGI, per germline (reference sequence). CDR3 DNA sequence: TGTGCCAGCAGTTACGACGGACTAGCGGAACCTCCCTGGGCCAACGTCCTGACTTTC. The encoded protein is CASSYDGLAEPPWANVLTF.

This clonotype was detected many times. The J gene is TRBJ1-1, the V gene TRBV7-9; D gene uncertain. The CDR3 length is 14 residues. Germline-derived CDR1 and CDR2 are SEHNR and FQNEAQ (reference sequence). Deletions cut 4 bases from V and 1 base from J, with 10 bases between. The CDR3 nucleotides read TGTGCCAGCAGCTCGAAACATTGGAACACTGAAGCTTTCTTT. It is translated as CASSSKHWNTEAFF.

Ten or more counts support this clonotype. The rearrangement links TRBV3-1 to TRBJ2-7, with D possibly being TRBD2 (6 bases). The CDR3 consists of 14 residues. The germline gives CDR1 LGHDT, CDR2 YNNKEL (reference sequence). Trimming left V 1 base short and J 2 bases short, with 9 bases between. CDR3 loop: CASSQGREAYEQYF. CDR3 DNA sequence: TGTGCCAGCAGCCAAGGGCGGGAAGCCTACGAGCAGTACTTC.

This clonotype was recorded at least ten times. J is TRBJ2-1 and V is TRBV7-9, with TRBD2 matching 9 bases. CDR3 length: 15 amino acids. Looked up from germline, CDR1 is SEHNR and CDR2 is FQNEAQ (reference sequence). The V and J ends lost 5 bases and 3 bases, in that order; junction bases with no gene match: 5. CDR3 DNA: TGTGCCAGCAGCCGGCTAGCGGGGCTCTACAATGAGCAGTTCTTC. Protein: CASSRLAGLYNEQFF.

This chain links TRBV4-1 with TRBJ2-3; 9 bases are shared with TRBD2. From germline, CDR1 is MGHRA and CDR2 YSYEKL. Trimming took 3 bases from V and 1 from J; bases not matched to a gene: 8. This CDR3 has 17 residues. CDR3 DNA: TGCGCCAGCAGCCACCCGGGGGGCGGGAGGGGCACAGATACGCAGTATTTT. Residues: CASSHPGGGRGTDTQYF.

This clonotype showed up many times. V is TRBV11-3 and J is TRBJ2-5; no reliable D call. Germline-derived CDR1 and CDR2 are SGHNT and YENEEA. The CDR3 sequence is 14 residues long. V lost 4 bases and J 5 bases, leaving 14 bases between the germline ends. CDR3 loop: CASSSPGYPETQYF. As DNA, the CDR3 is TGTGCCAGCAGCTCCCCCGGGTATCCGGAGACCCAGTACTTC.

Ten or more counts support this clonotype. This chain uses TRBV12-3 or TRBV12-4 with TRBJ2-7; D not resolved. Trimming cost V 3 bases and J 1 base, with 7 bases left between them. This CDR3 region has 13 residues. CDR3 in amino acids: CASSFSLSYEQYF. Written as DNA, the CDR3 is TGTGCCAGCAGTTTTTCCCTTTCCTACGAGCAGTACTTC.

The V call is TRBV10-3, the J call TRBJ2-5, with TRBD2 matching over 10 bases. Trimming cost V 10 bases and J 2 bases; bases outside gene matches: 7. The germline CDR1 and CDR2 sequences are ENHRY and SYGVKD. The CDR3 sequence is 14 residues long. The CDR3 region has the DNA TGTGCCACCCGGGGTAGCGGGGGGCAAGAGACCCAGTACTTC. This encodes CATRGSGGQETQYF.

The DNA for the CDR3 is TGTGCCAGCAGCCAGGGACTCTCCATCGGTAACACCGGGGAGCTGTTTTTT. It codes for CASSQGLSIGNTGELFF. The chain combines TRBV11-3 with TRBJ2-2; D perhaps matches TRBD2 (6 bases). The CDR3 length is 17 residues. Looked up from germline, CDR1 is SGHNT and CDR2 is YENEEA. The V end was cut by 5 bases, the J end by 2 bases, with 18 bases between.

In its sample, this clonotype was seen many times. CDR3 coding DNA: TGTGCCAGCAGGAGGGTGGGGGCGGTTTACAATGAGCAGTTCTTC. It codes for CASRRVGAVYNEQFF. V usage is TRBV11-2 and J usage is TRBJ2-1; D possibly corresponds to TRBD1 (6 bases). CDR3 length: 15 amino acids. From germline, CDR1 is SGHAT and CDR2 FQNNGV. V was clipped by 6 bases and J by 4 bases, with 16 bases between them. Together with reference TRBV11-2 and TRBJ2-1, the CDR3 gives the full variable domain: EAGVAQSPRYKIIEKRQSVAFWCNPISGHATLYWYQQILGQGPKLLIQFQNNGVVDDSQLPKDRFSAERLKGVDSTLKIQPAKLEDSAVYLCASRRVGAVYNEQFFGPGTRLTVL.

This clonotype was counted between two and nine times. The chain combines TRBV9 with TRBJ2-7, with 10 bases identical to TRBD1. In germline, CDR1 is SGDLS, CDR2 YYNGEE. The CDR3 is made up of 15 amino acids. V lost 0 bases, J lost 6 bases, and 6 bases stayed unmatched. The CDR3: CASSVASRTGGEQYF. CDR3 nucleotide sequence: TGTGCCAGCAGCGTAGCTTCTCGGACAGGGGGCGAGCAGTACTTC.

J is TRBJ2-4 and V is TRBV5-6; no clear D. CDR3 size: 15 residues. The V end was cut by 2 bases, the J end by 0 bases, with 9 bases between. Germline CDR1 SGHDT, CDR2 YYEEEE. The CDR3 DNA is TGTGCCAGCAGCTTCCCGTCAGAAGCCAAAAACATTCAGTACTTC. Translating it yields CASSFPSEAKNIQYF.

This clonotype was seen many times. V gene TRBV13 combines with J gene TRBJ2-7; possible D gene TRBD1, 7 bases. CDR1 is PRHDT, CDR2 FYEKMQ, per germline (reference sequence). The CDR3 is made up of 16 amino acids. Trimming cost V 5 bases and J 2 bases, with 19 bases left between them. CDR3 DNA sequence: TGTGCCAGCAGCCACAGGGGTCGGGACTGGGCCTACGAGCAGTACTTC. Its protein product is CASSHRGRDWAYEQYF. Together with reference TRBV13 and TRBJ2-7, the CDR3 gives the full variable domain: AAGVIQSPRHLIKEKRETATLKCYPIPRHDTVYWYQQGPGQDPQFLISFYEKMQSDKGSIPDRFSAQQFSDYHSELNMSSLELGDSALYFCASSHRGRDWAYEQYFGPGTRLTVT.

This clonotype appeared many times. V usage is TRBV11-2 and J usage is TRBJ2-1, with a tentative D call TRBD2 (6 bases). The ends were cut back, 3 bases at V and 7 bases at J, with 19 bases in the middle. The CDR3 has 16 residues. Per the germline V gene, CDR1 is SGHAT and CDR2 is FQNNGV. The CDR3 sequence is CASSFWLASGLNEQFF. The DNA of the CDR3 is TGTGCCAGCAGCTTTTGGTTGGCCAGCGGGTTAAATGAGCAGTTCTTC.

Only a few counts were recorded for this clonotype. V usage is TRBV19 and J usage is TRBJ1-2, with D perhaps matching TRBD1 (5 bases). The CDR3 extends over 14 amino acids. Trimming took 10 bases from V and 5 from J, leaving 20 bases between them. CDR1 is LNHDA, CDR2 SQIVND, per germline (reference sequence). CDR3 bases: TGTGCCACTTCGGCTTGGGGCGATTCTTATGGCTACACCTTC. As protein: CATSAWGDSYGYTF.

This clonotype was counted at least ten times. The DNA of the CDR3 is TGTGCCAGCAGCCCCCTTCCTAGCGGAGCTTACAATGAGCAGTTCTTC. Residues: CASSPLPSGAYNEQFF. The chain uses TRBV11-2 and TRBJ2-1, with TRBD2 matching over 7 bases. The CDR3 spans 16 residues. V gave up 5 bases and J gave up 4 bases; unmatched junction bases: 11. Per germline, CDR1 SGHAT and CDR2 FQNNGV.

Only a few counts were recorded for this clonotype. V is TRBV20-1 and J is TRBJ2-4, with 8 bases aligning to TRBD2. Trimming removed 1 base from V and 7 bases from J; junction bases left unmatched: 9. The CDR3 is made up of 15 amino acids. Germline CDR1 reads DFQATT; CDR2 reads SNEGSKA (reference sequence). The CDR3 coding sequence is TGCAGTGCTAGAGTCCCCGGGGGGGGGTGGAACATTCAGTACTTC. Translating it yields CSARVPGGGWNIQYF.

This clonotype has ten or more counts. The rearrangement links TRBV11-2 to TRBJ1-5; perhaps TRBD1 as D (5 bases). There are 15 residues in the CDR3. V was shortened by 4 bases and J by 3 bases, with 13 bases between the two germline ends. Germline lookup yields CDR1 SGHAT and CDR2 FQNNGV. CDR3 DNA: TGTGCCAGCAGCTCAGGTCCAGGGTACAATCAGCCCCAGCATTTT. Translation: CASSSGPGYNQPQHF. The entire variable domain, with the rest obtained from reference TRBV11-2 and TRBJ1-5, is as follows: EAGVAQSPRYKIIEKRQSVAFWCNPISGHATLYWYQQILGQGPKLLIQFQNNGVVDDSQLPKDRFSAERLKGVDSTLKIQPAKLEDSAVYLCASSSGPGYNQPQHFGDGTRLSIL.